Below are 8 T cell receptor beta chains sequenced from a single sample in a study of blood T cell repertoires in COVID-19. This table comes from immunoSEQ multiplex PCR, and its TCRdb copy is limited to in-frame clones, with some not included. The sample has more than 300,000 clones, 86% seen once; the top ten hold around 1.7%. Sequenced sample: peripheral blood. The receptors were gathered from a woman aged 45 to 65 with acute or convalescent COVID-19.

The chain employs TRBV6-2 or TRBV6-3 and TRBJ2-5; 8 bases are shared with TRBD2. CDR1 is MNHEY and CDR2 is SVGEGT in the germline V gene. The V segment lost 5 bases and the J segment 4 bases; nucleotides outside the gene matches: 3. The CDR3 loop spans 13 amino acids. CDR3 DNA: TGTGCCAGCAGTGATCTAGCGGGAGAGACCCAGTACTTC. Amino acids: CASSDLAGETQYF.

The genes are TRBV27 and TRBJ2-1; unclear D gene. V was clipped by 8 bases and J by 9 bases, with 20 bases between them. The CDR3 is 14 amino acids. Germline values: CDR1 MNHEY, CDR2 SMNVEV (reference sequence). This CDR3 reads CASATLVESSEQFF. The CDR3 coding sequence is TGTGCCAGCGCTACCTTGGTTGAAAGTAGTGAGCAGTTCTTC.

This clone is a singleton in its sample. V gene TRBV28 combines with J gene TRBJ1-6; TRBD1 agrees at 9 bases. This CDR3 has 13 amino acids. CDR1 is MDHEN and CDR2 is SYDVKM in the germline V gene. V lost 10 bases to trimming and J lost 9 bases; unmatched junction nucleotides: 7. The CDR3 DNA reads as TGTGCCACCCGGGACAGGGTTGTTTCACCCCTCCACTTT. Amino acids: CATRDRVVSPLHF.

The chain is built from TRBV12-3 or TRBV12-4 and TRBJ1-1; perhaps TRBD1 as D (5 bases). Trimming shortened V by 7 bases and J by 7 bases, and 16 bases separated the two germline ends. The CDR3 consists of 13 residues. The CDR3 DNA reads as TGTGCCAGCACCCTCCTGCGGGGCTATGAAGCTTTCTTT. It codes for CASTLLRGYEAFF.

The chain combines TRBV4-3 with TRBJ1-1; D unclear. This CDR3 spans 15 amino acids. Germline V gives CDR1 LGHNA, CDR2 YSLEER. V shed 0 bases and J shed 1 base, with 9 bases lying between them. The CDR3 region is CASSQDESKNTEAFF. The CDR3 region has the DNA TGCGCCAGCAGCCAAGATGAGAGTAAGAACACTGAAGCTTTCTTT.

For the CDR3, the DNA is TGTGCCAGTAGTATAGAAGGGGGCGGCGGCGCTTTCTTT. Its translation: CASSIEGGGGAFF. V gene TRBV19 combines with J gene TRBJ1-1; TRBD1 matches at 7 bases. Germline CDR1 and CDR2: LNHDA and SQIVND (reference sequence). Trimming cost V 0 bases and J 11 bases; bases outside gene matches: 6. The CDR3 is 13 amino acids.

This chain joins TRBV6-2 or TRBV6-3 and TRBJ2-1, with D perhaps TRBD2 (5 bases). The CDR3 is 12 residues long. With 6 bases removed from V and 9 bases from J, the gap between germline ends came to 12 bases. Germline V gene data show CDR1 as MNHEY and CDR2 as SVGEGT. CDR3 region: CASSVLSAEQFF. The CDR3 nucleotides are TGTGCCAGCAGCGTTCTTAGCGCTGAGCAGTTCTTC.

This clone was seen once. The chain employs TRBV10-3 and TRBJ2-7; 7 nucleotides match TRBD1. Germline assignment: CDR1 ENHRY and CDR2 SYGVKD. The CDR3 has 15 amino acids. Trimming took 0 bases from V and 1 from J; bases not matched to a gene: 3. CDR3 nucleotide sequence: TGTGCCATCAGTGAGTCGACAGGGCATTCCTACGAGCAGTACTTC. Its protein is CAISESTGHSYEQYF.